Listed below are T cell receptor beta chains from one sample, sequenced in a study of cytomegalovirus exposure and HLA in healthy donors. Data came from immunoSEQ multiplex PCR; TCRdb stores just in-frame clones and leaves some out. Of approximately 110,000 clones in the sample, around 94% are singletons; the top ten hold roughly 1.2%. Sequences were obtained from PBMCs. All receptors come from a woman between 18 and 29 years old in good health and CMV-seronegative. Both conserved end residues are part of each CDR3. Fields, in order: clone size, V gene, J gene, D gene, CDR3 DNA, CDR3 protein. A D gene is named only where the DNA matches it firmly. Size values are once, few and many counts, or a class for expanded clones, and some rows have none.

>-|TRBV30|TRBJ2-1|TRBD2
TGTGCCTGGAGCCCAACTAGCGGGGCGCTGGGTGAGCAGTTCTTC
CAWSPTSGALGEQFF
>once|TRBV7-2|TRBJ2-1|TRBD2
TGTGCCAGCAGCTTGAGACGGGGGGGCAACACTGAGCAGTTCTTC
CASSLRRGGNTEQFF
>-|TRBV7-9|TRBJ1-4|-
TGTGCCAGCAGCTTACGCGTTGGGGGCGAAAATGAAAAACTGTTTTTT
CASSLRVGGENEKLFF
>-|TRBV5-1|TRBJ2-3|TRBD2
TGCGCCAGCAGCTCTGGACTAGCGGACACAGATACGCAGTATTTT
CASSSGLADTDTQYF
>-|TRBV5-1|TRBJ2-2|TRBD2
TGCGCCAGCAGCTTGCGGTTTAGGAGCGGGAGAGTGAGCACCGGGGAGCTGTTTTTT
CASSLRFRSGRVSTGELFF
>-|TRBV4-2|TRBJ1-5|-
TGTGCCAGCAGCCAAGATCTTGGAGGGAATCAGCCCCAGCATTTT
CASSQDLGGNQPQHF
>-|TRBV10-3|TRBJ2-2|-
TGTGCCATCAGTGAGAGGGGCGAAACGGGGGAGCTGTTTTTT
CAISERGETGELFF
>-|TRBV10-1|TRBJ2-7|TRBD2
TGCGCCAGCAGCAGCGGGACGAAATCGCATAGTTTGCAGTACTTC
CASSSGTKSHSLQYF
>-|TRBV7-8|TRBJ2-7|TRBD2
TGTGCCAGCAGCCGAGTGAGCGTAGCGGGCTCCTACGAGCAGTACTTC
CASSRVSVAGSYEQYF
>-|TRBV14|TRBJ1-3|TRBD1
TGTGCCAGCAGCCTCATTACAGGGGGCGCCGGAAACACCATATATTTT
CASSLITGGAGNTIYF
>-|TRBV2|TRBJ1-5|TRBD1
TGTGCCAGCAGAGCCCGTCCCGGGACAGGGACTCAGCCCCAGCATTTT
CASRARPGTGTQPQHF
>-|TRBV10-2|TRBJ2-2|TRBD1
TGCGCCACCACGGACAGGGGCACCGGGGAGCTGTTTTTT
CATTDRGTGELFF
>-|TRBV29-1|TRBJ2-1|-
TGCAGCGTTGAAGGGCGGTCTTCCAATGAGCAGTTCTTC
CSVEGRSSNEQFF
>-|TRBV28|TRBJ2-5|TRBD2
TGTGCCAGCAGTCCCTGGACTAGCGGGAAGGTGGGCGAGACCCAGTACTTC
CASSPWTSGKVGETQYF
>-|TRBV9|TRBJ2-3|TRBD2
TGTGCCAGCAGCGTAAGCGGGGGGGCCGGAGATACGCAGTATTTT
CASSVSGGAGDTQYF
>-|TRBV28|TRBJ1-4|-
TGTGCCAGCAGTTTTTGGAGGGCAACTAATGAAAAACTGTTTTTT
CASSFWRATNEKLFF
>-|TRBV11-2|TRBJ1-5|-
TGTGCCAGCAGTATTACAGGGTATGATCAGCCCCAGCATTTT
CASSITGYDQPQHF
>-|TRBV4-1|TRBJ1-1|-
TGCGCCAGCAGCCTTCTACTACGGGCCAGGGCGAACACTGAAGCTTTCTTT
CASSLLLRARANTEAFF
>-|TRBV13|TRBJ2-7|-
TGTGCCAGCAGCTTAGGTTTACTAGCCTACGAGCAGTACTTC
CASSLGLLAYEQYF
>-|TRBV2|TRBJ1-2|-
TGTGCCAGCAGTGAAGCCCGGTCAGGGCACTCTTATGGCTACACCTTC
CASSEARSGHSYGYTF
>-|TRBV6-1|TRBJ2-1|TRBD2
TGTGCCAGCAGTGGACCAGTAGGCGGGAGACATTACAATGAGCAGTTCTTC
CASSGPVGGRHYNEQFF
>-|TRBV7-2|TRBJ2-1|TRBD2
TGTGCCAGCAGCCGAGGACTAGCGGGAGGGGAAAATGAGCAGTTCTTC
CASSRGLAGGENEQFF
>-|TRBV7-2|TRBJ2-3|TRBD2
TGTGCCAGCAGCTCCGGACTAGTCCCAGATACGCAGTATTTT
CASSSGLVPDTQYF
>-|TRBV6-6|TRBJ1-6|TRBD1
TGTGCCAGCAGTTTAAGACAGGGAGGTTCACCCCTCCACTTT
CASSLRQGGSPLHF
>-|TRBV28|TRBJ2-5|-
TGTGCCAGCAGTGCCGGGTTGGGACAATCCGAGGAGACCCAGTACTTC
CASSAGLGQSEETQYF